A few counts support the clone carrying this TCR beta chain. The CDR3 loop spans 14 amino acids. CDR1 is SGHTA, CDR2 FQGTGA, per germline. Trimming cost V 4 bases and J 5 bases; bases outside gene matches: 6. The data were taken from a study of cytomegalovirus exposure and HLA in healthy donors. Vbeta (60) and Jbeta (13) primers were used in the PCR. Here immunoSEQ multiplex PCR was the method, and the copy in TCRdb shows in-frame clones only, minus some. In the table there are about 150,000 clones, approximately 9% of which are singletons. The material sequenced was PBMCs. The TCR sequence derives from a male donor in good health and CMV-seronegative. This rearrangement joins TRBV7-3 to TRBJ1-1; 8 bases are shared with TRBD1. The CDR3 DNA is TGTGCCAGCAGCTCAGGGGGCGGAAGGACTGAAGCTTTCTTT. Amino acid sequence: CASSSGGGRTEAFF.